This entry lists 12 T cell receptor beta chains sequenced from one sample in a study of cytomegalovirus exposure and HLA in healthy donors. Researchers ran the PCR with 60 Vbeta and 13 Jbeta primers. TCRdb's table, derived via immunoSEQ multiplex PCR, lists solely in-frame clones and lacks some. The table lists fewer than 200,000 clones, roughly 78% of them singletons. The specimen was PBMCs. These TCRs come from a woman between 40 and 50 years old in good health and CMV-seronegative.

The chain links TRBV5-6 to TRBJ2-3, with D perhaps TRBD1 (5 bases). Germline loops: CDR1 SGHDT, CDR2 YYEEEE. Trimming took off 1 base at V and 6 bases at J, with 9 bases between the two ends. This CDR3 is 13 amino acids long. This CDR3 is CASSLKGVDTQYF. CDR3 coding DNA: TGTGCCAGCAGCTTGAAAGGGGTGGATACGCAGTATTTT.

CDR3 residues: CAWRGGGELFF. The CDR3 nucleotides read TGTGCCTGGAGGGGGGGCGGGGAGCTGTTTTTT. The V and J genes are TRBV30 and TRBJ2-2; TRBD2 is a possible D gene (6 bases). V was cut by 3 bases and J by 7 bases, with 6 bases left in between. Germline V gene sequence: CDR1 GTSNPN, CDR2 SVGIG (reference sequence). This CDR3 is built from 11 residues.

The chain couples TRBV25-1 to TRBJ2-5, with D possibly matching TRBD2 (5 bases). Germline CDR1 MGHDK, CDR2 SYGVNS. CDR3 size: 15 residues. V lost 2 bases and J 5 bases, leaving 15 bases between the germline ends. For the CDR3, the DNA is TGTGCCAGCAGTGAAGAGCAAGGGAGCTGGGAGACCCAGTACTTC. It yields the protein CASSEEQGSWETQYF. Full variable domain (rest looked up from reference TRBV25-1 and TRBJ2-5): EADIYQTPRYLVIGTGKKITLECSQTMGHDKMYWYQQDPGMELHLIHYSYGVNSTEKGDLSSESTVSRIRTEHFPLTLESARPSHTSQYLCASSEEQGSWETQYFGPGTRLLVL.

The CDR3 protein is CASSLARGCRAFF. Here the CDR3 DNA reads TGCGCCAGCAGCTTGGCCAGGGGGTGTCGAGCTTTCTTT. The chain has TRBV5-1 and TRBJ1-1; 7 bases agree with TRBD1. V gave up 0 bases and J gave up 10 bases; unmatched junction bases: 6. Germline V gene data show CDR1 as SGHRS and CDR2 as YFSETQ. This CDR3 spans 13 amino acids.

This chain uses TRBV5-6 with TRBJ2-7; 11 bases match TRBD1. The CDR3 totals 16 residues. Looked up from germline, CDR1 is SGHDT and CDR2 is YYEEEE. Unmatched junction bases numbered 10, after V lost 6 bases and J lost 2 bases. The CDR3 DNA sequence: TGTGCCAGCAACTCTCACCGGGACAGGGGGGCCTACGAGCAGTACTTC. It yields the protein CASNSHRDRGAYEQYF.

The V and J genes are TRBV19 and TRBJ2-2; D ambiguous. The CDR3 has 14 amino acids. CDR1 is LNHDA and CDR2 is SQIVND in the germline V gene (reference sequence). Trimming cost V 8 bases and J 4 bases, with 14 bases left between them. CDR3 sequence: CASVKSRGTGELFF. CDR3 nucleotide sequence: TGTGCCAGTGTCAAGTCGCGAGGCACCGGGGAGCTGTTTTTT.

This clone was detected once. The chain uses TRBV9 and TRBJ2-1; 11 positions agree with TRBD2. After removal of 3 bases from V and 5 bases from J, the junction contained 16 bases not matched to a gene. The CDR3 extends over 19 amino acids. Germline V lookup: CDR1 SGDLS, CDR2 YYNGEE. CDR3 loop: CASSGGTGHTSGGNNEQFF. The CDR3 DNA reads TGTGCCAGCAGCGGGGGGACAGGGCATACTAGCGGGGGAAACAATGAGCAGTTCTTC.

The V and J genes are TRBV5-4 and TRBJ1-2; tentative D call: TRBD1 (6 bases). CDR1 SGHNT and CDR2 YYREEE come from the germline V gene (reference sequence). The germline V and J ends were trimmed by 4 bases and 1 base, with 14 bases remaining between them. The CDR3 spans 15 residues. This CDR3 reads CASSPGGQLNYGYTF. The CDR3 DNA follows: TGTGCCAGCAGCCCTGGGGGCCAGCTTAACTATGGCTACACCTTC. The full variable domain, rest sourced from reference TRBV5-4 and TRBJ1-2, is ETGVTQSPTHLIKTRGQQVTLRCSSQSGHNTVSWYQQALGQGPQFIFQYYREEENGRGNFPPRFSGLQFPNYSSELNVNALELDDSALYLCASSPGGQLNYGYTFGSGTRLTVV.

Comments on this clone: Other nucleotide sequences from this sample produce the same CDR3. The genes are TRBV5-1 and TRBJ2-3; 7 bases agree with TRBD2. This CDR3 is built from 14 residues. Germline V gene data show CDR1 as SGHRS and CDR2 as YFSETQ. Unmatched junction bases numbered 2, after V lost 0 bases and J lost 4 bases. The CDR3 region is CASSLGGGADTQYF. The CDR3, as DNA: TGCGCCAGCAGCTTGGGTGGGGGGGCAGATACGCAGTATTTT.

In its sample, this clone was seen a few times. The V gene is TRBV28, the J gene TRBJ1-1, with 7 bases identical to TRBD1. This CDR3 contains 14 residues. V dropped 5 bases and J dropped 4; count of bases not matched to a gene: 7. Germline V CDR1 and CDR2: MDHEN, SYDVKM. The DNA of the CDR3 is TGTGCCAGCAGTAACTTCGAGGGGGCCACTGAAGCTTTCTTT. Protein product: CASSNFEGATEAFF.

The chain joins TRBV29-1 to TRBJ1-2; 10 bases are a match to TRBD1. J lost 10 bases, V lost 4 bases, and 6 bases had no gene match. The CDR3 is 12 residues long. Germline CDR1 and CDR2: SQVTM and ANQGSEA. The CDR3 nucleotides read TGCAGCGTTGGGGGGACAGGGGCTTACTACACCTTC. Its translation is CSVGGTGAYYTF.

Written as DNA, the CDR3 is TGCAGCGGGGAAGGACTAGCGGGGGGCACAGAGTCCTACAATGAGCAGTTCTTC. Residues: CSGEGLAGGTESYNEQFF. This sequence joins TRBV29-1 and TRBJ2-1; 14 bases match TRBD2. CDR1 is SQVTM and CDR2 is ANQGSEA in the germline V gene. The CDR3 is made up of 18 amino acids. The V and J ends lost 7 bases and 1 base, in that order; junction bases with no gene match: 12.